Below are 16 T cell receptor beta chains sequenced from a single sample in a study of T cell repertoires in cytomegalovirus infection. TCRdb reprocessed the reads via MiXCR and lists one record per CDR3 protein. Among approximately 500,000 distinct CDR3 sequences listed, approximately 10% were seen once. The specimen was PBMCs. The receptor set was obtained from a human donor in good health (CMV status not recorded). Some clones in this sample may be carry-over from other donors' samples.

This clonotype showed up many times. This chain uses TRBV7-8 with TRBJ1-1; D ambiguous. The length of the CDR3 is 15 residues. Trimming cost V 1 base and J 0 bases, with 9 bases left between them. Per the germline V gene, CDR1 is SGHVS and CDR2 is FQNEAQ. The DNA of the CDR3 is TGTGCCAGCAGCTTAGATGACATTTTGAACACTGAAGCTTTCTTT. It is translated as CASSLDDILNTEAFF.

This clonotype occurred many times. J is TRBJ2-6 and V is TRBV24-1; D may be TRBD2 (5 bases). Trimming took 4 bases from V and 7 from J, leaving 13 bases between them. The CDR3 is 15 amino acids. Germline V gene sequence: CDR1 KGHDR, CDR2 SFDVKD. The CDR3 region has the DNA TGTGCCACCAGTGAGACATTACGGGGAGCCAACGTCCTGACTTTC. It codes for CATSETLRGANVLTF.

This clonotype was observed at least ten times. The chain couples TRBV11-2 to TRBJ1-4, with D maybe TRBD1 (6 bases). CDR3 length: 16 residues. CDR1 and CDR2 from the germline V gene are SGHAT and FQNNGV. Trimming took off 1 base at V and 5 bases at J, with 14 bases between the two ends. Here the CDR3 DNA reads TGTGCCAGCAGCTTAGCCCGACAGGCCTTAAATGAAAAACTGTTTTTT. Its translation is CASSLARQALNEKLFF.

This clonotype came up many times. The V gene is TRBV4-1, the J gene TRBJ1-1; no clear D gene. The V end was cut by 0 bases, the J end by 8 bases, with 7 bases between. The CDR3 runs 12 residues. Germline CDR1 and CDR2: MGHRA and YSYEKL. In DNA, the CDR3 is TGCGCCAGCAGCCAAGATCAGAGAGAAGCTTTCTTT. This gives the protein CASSQDQREAFF.

This clonotype was found many times. V gene TRBV6-2 or TRBV6-3 combines with J gene TRBJ1-5, with 8 bases aligning to TRBD1. The CDR3 contains 17 residues. V was clipped by 2 bases and J by 2 bases; unmatched bases: 8. Germline V gene lookup returns CDR1 MNHEY and CDR2 SVGEGT. The CDR3 is CASSYEGAGGGNQPQHF. The DNA of the CDR3 is TGTGCCAGCAGTTACGAGGGGGCAGGGGGCGGCAATCAGCCCCAGCATTTT.

This clonotype was counted between two and nine times. J is TRBJ2-2 and V is TRBV9; the match to TRBD1 covers 8 bases. The germline V gene has CDR1 SGDLS and CDR2 YYNGEE. The CDR3 has 15 amino acids. V trimming: 3 bases; J trimming: 4 bases; junction bases outside the gene matches: 5. The CDR3 region has the DNA TGTGCCAGCAGCGCTGGACAGGGTAGCACCGGGGAGCTGTTTTTT. Translating gives CASSAGQGSTGELFF.

Many counts were recorded for this clonotype. The rearrangement joins TRBV12-3 or TRBV12-4 to TRBJ2-5, with a tentative D call TRBD1 (6 bases). V was shortened by 1 base and J by 5 bases, with 11 bases between the two germline ends. The CDR3 is made up of 14 amino acids. CDR3 region: CASSLGPDRETQYF. Here the CDR3 DNA reads TGTGCCAGCAGTTTAGGCCCAGACAGGGAGACCCAGTACTTC.

This clonotype was counted a few times. J is TRBJ2-7 and V is TRBV5-1; 9 positions match TRBD1. CDR1 is SGHRS and CDR2 is YFSETQ in the germline V gene. This CDR3 comprises 16 residues. V lost 4 bases to trimming and J lost 4 bases; unmatched junction nucleotides: 12. The DNA of the CDR3 is TGCGCCAGCAGCCAATTACCCGGGACAGGGCCATACGAGCAGTACTTC. It is translated as CASSQLPGTGPYEQYF. The complete variable domain, with remaining parts taken from reference TRBV5-1 and TRBJ2-7, reads KAGVTQTPRYLIKTRGQQVTLSCSPISGHRSVSWYQQTPGQGLQFLFEYFSETQRNKGNFPGRFSGRQFSNSRSEMNVSTLELGDSALYLCASSQLPGTGPYEQYFGPGTRLTVT.

The genes are TRBV7-9 and TRBJ2-2, with TRBD2 matching over 8 bases. The trim removed 5 bases at V and 3 bases at J, leaving 5 bases unmatched. The germline V gene encodes CDR1 SEHNR and CDR2 FQNEAQ (reference sequence). CDR3 length: 15 amino acids. CDR3 in amino acids: CASSPSGSHTGELFF. The CDR3 coding sequence is TGTGCCAGCAGCCCCAGCGGGAGTCACACCGGGGAGCTGTTTTTT. Using reference TRBV7-9 and TRBJ2-2 for the parts outside the CDR3, the full variable domain is DTGVSQNPRHKITKRGQNVTFRCDPISEHNRLYWYRQTLGQGPEFLTYFQNEAQLEKSRLLSDRFSAERPKGSFSTLEIQRTEQGDSAMYLCASSPSGSHTGELFFGEGSRLTVL.

The genes are TRBV5-6 and TRBJ2-7; D gene unclear. CDR3 size: 15 residues. The germline CDR1 and CDR2 sequences are SGHDT and YYEEEE. Trimming took 3 bases from V and 6 from J, leaving 19 bases between them. The CDR3 reads CASSSASDARGEQYF. The CDR3 DNA is TGTGCCAGCAGCTCGGCGTCGGACGCCCGTGGCGAGCAGTACTTC.

V and J are TRBV7-9 and TRBJ2-3; 7 bases fit TRBD1. This CDR3 contains 15 residues. Germline-derived CDR1 and CDR2 are SEHNR and FQNEAQ (reference sequence). The V gene end was trimmed by 5 bases and the J gene end by 3 bases; junction bases not matched to a gene: 8. The CDR3 DNA reads as TGTGCCAGCAGCCCCTGGACAGGTCGGACAGATACGCAGTATTTT. It translates to CASSPWTGRTDTQYF.

There are many counts of this clonotype. The genes are TRBV7-2 and TRBJ2-7; D is undetermined. Between the trimmed V and J ends, which lost 5 bases and 0 bases, there was a span of 11 bases. Germline-derived CDR1 and CDR2 are SGHTA and FQGNSA. This CDR3 spans 14 amino acids. The CDR3 region has the DNA TGTGCCAGCAGCCCGAAGTACGGCTCCTACGAGCAGTACTTC. Its translation is CASSPKYGSYEQYF. The complete variable domain, with remaining parts taken from reference TRBV7-2 and TRBJ2-7, reads GAGVSQSPSNKVTEKGKDVELRCDPISGHTALYWYRQSLGQGLEFLIYFQGNSAPDKSGLPSDRFSAERTGGSVSTLTIQRTQQEDSAVYLCASSPKYGSYEQYFGPGTRLTVT.

This clonotype showed up just a few times. The CDR3 DNA reads as TGTGCCAGCAGCTGGACCCCCACCGGGGAGCTGTTTTTT. Protein product: CASSWTPTGELFF. J is TRBJ2-2 and V is TRBV9, with D unclear. The germline gives CDR1 SGDLS, CDR2 YYNGEE. Deletions cut 4 bases from V and 4 bases from J, with 8 bases between. CDR3 length: 13 residues.

The chain is built from TRBV11-2 and TRBJ2-1; TRBD2 matches at 7 bases. V lost 6 bases, J lost 4 bases, and 12 bases stayed unmatched. From germline, CDR1 is SGHAT and CDR2 FQNNGV. The CDR3 has 16 amino acids. For the CDR3, the DNA is TGTGCCAGCAGTCGCGAGGGGCTAGCGGTTTACAATGAGCAGTTCTTC. This translates into CASSREGLAVYNEQFF.

This clonotype has at least ten counts. The V call is TRBV7-2, the J call TRBJ2-1; D call uncertain. CDR1 and CDR2 (germline): SGHTA, FQGNSA. V was shortened by 1 base and J by 5 bases, with 18 bases between the two germline ends. CDR3 size: 17 residues. The CDR3, as DNA: TGTGCCAGCAGCTTAGATCTCAAGGTTCTGAGGAACAATGAGCAGTTCTTC. Its protein product is CASSLDLKVLRNNEQFF.

This rearrangement joins TRBV6-2 or TRBV6-3 to TRBJ2-2; TRBD2 agrees at 7 bases. The CDR3 spans 15 residues. CDR1 is MNHEY and CDR2 is SVGEGT in the germline V gene. J lost 1 base, V lost 7 bases, and 6 bases had no gene match. The CDR3 coding sequence is TGTGCCAGCACCCGAACTAGCGTGAACACCGGGGAGCTGTTTTTT. As protein: CASTRTSVNTGELFF.